These 17 T cell receptor beta chains were sequenced from one sample in a study of T cell responses to AZD1222 COVID-19 vaccine. Clones were read by immunoSEQ multiplex PCR, and TCRdb kept only the in-frame ones, dropping some. The sample contains 90,000 to 150,000 clones, roughly 90% of which appear only once. The sequencing used peripheral blood, collected on day 0 of AZD1222 vaccination. The receptors originated from an adult in good health.

The chain couples TRBV28 to TRBJ1-5; 7 bases match TRBD1. Germline values: CDR1 MDHEN, CDR2 SYDVKM. Trimming at V came to 6 bases and at J to 4 bases, leaving 12 bases not matched to a gene. The CDR3 is 16 amino acids. CDR3 amino acids: CASSQSRGEFNQPQHF. Written as DNA, the CDR3 is TGTGCCAGCAGCCAGTCCAGGGGGGAGTTTAATCAGCCCCAGCATTTT.

This clone was seen a handful of times. CDR3 protein: CASSPGQGSQETQYF. In nucleotides, the CDR3 is TGCGCCAGCAGCCCCGGGCAGGGAAGCCAAGAGACCCAGTACTTC. The chain recombines TRBV5-1 with TRBJ2-5; D might be TRBD1 (5 bases). This CDR3 has 15 amino acids. The germline V gene encodes CDR1 SGHRS and CDR2 YFSETQ. Trimming cost V 4 bases and J 1 base, with 14 bases left between them.

The chain recombines TRBV7-2 with TRBJ2-2, with D unresolved. Between the trimmed V and J ends, which lost 4 bases and 5 bases, there was a span of 14 bases. This CDR3 is 15 amino acids long. Germline values: CDR1 SGHTA, CDR2 FQGNSA. The CDR3 reads CASSSRWGSTGELFF. CDR3 in DNA: TGTGCCAGCAGCTCCCGCTGGGGATCAACCGGGGAGCTGTTTTTT. Complete variable domain (other parts from reference TRBV7-2 and TRBJ2-2): GAGVSQSPSNKVTEKGKDVELRCDPISGHTALYWYRQSLGQGLEFLIYFQGNSAPDKSGLPSDRFSAERTGGSVSTLTIQRTQQEDSAVYLCASSSRWGSTGELFFGEGSRLTVL.

This chain joins TRBV2 and TRBJ1-1; D gene unclear. The CDR3 has 13 amino acids. V shed 7 bases and J shed 7 bases, with 16 bases lying between them. Germline V lookup: CDR1 SNHLY, CDR2 FYNNEI. The DNA of the CDR3 is TGTGCCAGCACCTCGGATAACGGCGGTGAAGCTTTCTTT. Its translation is CASTSDNGGEAFF.

This clone occurred once. The rearrangement uses TRBV14 and TRBJ1-1; 7 bases agree with TRBD1. CDR3 length: 17 amino acids. Germline-derived CDR1 and CDR2 are SGHDN and FVKESK. After removal of 8 bases from V and 4 bases from J, the junction contained 19 bases not matched to a gene. The CDR3 DNA reads TGTGCCAGCCCCCCTCGGGTCCGAGACAGGGAGGGCACTGAAGCTTTCTTT. Encoded protein: CASPPRVRDREGTEAFF.

V usage is TRBV9 and J usage is TRBJ2-1, with 9 bases that match TRBD2. The CDR3 is 15 residues long. Germline V CDR1 and CDR2: SGDLS, YYNGEE. Unmatched junction bases numbered 9, after V lost 4 bases and J lost 7 bases. The CDR3 reads CASSPWREGRNEQFF. CDR3 nucleotides: TGTGCCAGCAGCCCCTGGCGGGAGGGCAGGAATGAGCAGTTCTTC.

This sequence joins TRBV6-4 and TRBJ1-2; the match to TRBD1 covers 8 bases. The CDR3 sequence is 13 residues long. After removal of 7 bases from V and 4 bases from J, the junction contained 5 bases not matched to a gene. Germline V gives CDR1 MRHNA, CDR2 SNTAGT. The CDR3 sequence: CASKAGGGYGYTF. CDR3 DNA: TGTGCCAGCAAAGCAGGGGGCGGCTATGGCTACACCTTC.

The chain links TRBV5-1 to TRBJ2-5; the match to TRBD2 covers 9 bases. This CDR3 region has 16 residues. Trimming took 0 bases from V and 2 from J; bases not matched to a gene: 5. CDR1 and CDR2 from the germline V gene are SGHRS and YFSETQ. CDR3 sequence reads: CASSLVPSGNQETQYF. The CDR3 bases are TGCGCCAGCAGCTTGGTGCCTAGCGGGAATCAAGAGACCCAGTACTTC. Full variable domain (rest looked up from reference TRBV5-1 and TRBJ2-5): KAGVTQTPRYLIKTRGQQVTLSCSPISGHRSVSWYQQTPGQGLQFLFEYFSETQRNKGNFPGRFSGRQFSNSRSEMNVSTLELGDSALYLCASSLVPSGNQETQYFGPGTRLLVL.

CDR3 DNA: TGTGCCAGCTCACCGGGGACAGCCGGATTAAACACTGAAGCTTTCTTT. It is translated as CASSPGTAGLNTEAFF. The genes are TRBV18 and TRBJ1-1; 7 bases fit TRBD1. The V gene end was trimmed by 3 bases and the J gene end by 2 bases; junction bases not matched to a gene: 9. This CDR3 region has 16 residues. Per the germline V gene, CDR1 is KGHSH and CDR2 is LQKENI.

The chain combines TRBV2 with TRBJ2-2; 10 nucleotides align to TRBD1. The CDR3 totals 15 residues. Germline CDR1 is SNHLY and CDR2 is FYNNEI. V dropped 6 bases and J dropped 4; count of bases not matched to a gene: 5. For the CDR3, the DNA is TGTGCCAGCAGATCCGGGACAGGGGTCACCGGGGAGCTGTTTTTT. It yields the protein CASRSGTGVTGELFF.

The V gene is TRBV11-1, the J gene TRBJ1-2, with 8 bases that match TRBD1. The CDR3 has 14 residues. J lost 4 bases, V lost 5 bases, and 6 bases had no gene match. Germline V gene data show CDR1 as SGHAT and CDR2 as FQDESV (reference sequence). The CDR3 sequence is CASSLDRESYGYTF. As DNA, the CDR3 is TGTGCCAGCAGCCTGGACAGGGAAAGCTATGGCTACACCTTC.

The CDR3 sequence: CASSPGAGTLGSFF. As DNA, the CDR3 is TGTGCCAGCAGCCCAGGGGCAGGGACCTTAGGGTCTTTCTTT. This rearrangement joins TRBV2 to TRBJ1-1; tentatively, D is TRBD1 (6 bases). This CDR3 contains 14 residues. Germline-derived CDR1 and CDR2 are SNHLY and FYNNEI. Trimming stripped 6 bases from V and 12 bases from J, with 23 bases between.

This clone was recorded a few times. The gene calls are TRBV3-1 (or the pseudogene TRBV3-2) and TRBJ1-4; TRBD1 aligns across 10 bases. Germline V gives CDR1 LGHDT, CDR2 YNNKEL (reference sequence). With V trimmed by 2 bases and J by 8 bases, 5 bases remained unmatched. This CDR3 comprises 15 residues. CDR3 sequence: CASSQRQGAREKLFF. The DNA of the CDR3 is TGTGCCAGCAGCCAACGACAGGGGGCTCGAGAAAAACTGTTTTTT.

The chain is built from TRBV12-3 or TRBV12-4 and TRBJ2-1; D not certain. Between the trimmed V and J ends, which lost 8 bases and 6 bases, there was a span of 8 bases. The CDR3 sequence is 11 residues long. CDR3 residues: CASGLGNEQFF. Here the CDR3 DNA reads TGTGCCAGCGGGCTCGGCAATGAGCAGTTCTTC.

This chain links TRBV18 with TRBJ1-5; D not certain. V was clipped by 5 bases and J by 6 bases, with 14 bases between them. The CDR3 spans 14 residues. Germline CDR1 reads KGHSH; CDR2 reads LQKENI. CDR3 loop: CASSAGQSGQPQHF. CDR3 coding DNA: TGTGCCAGCTCAGCCGGGCAGTCAGGTCAGCCCCAGCATTTT. Filled out from reference TRBV18 and TRBJ1-5, the complete variable domain reads NAGVMQNPRHLVRRRGQEARLRCSPMKGHSHVYWYRQLPEEGLKFMVYLQKENIIDESGMPKERFSAEFPKEGPSILRIQQVVRGDSAAYFCASSAGQSGQPQHFGDGTRLSIL.

The chain couples TRBV3-1 (or the pseudogene TRBV3-2) to TRBJ2-1; D remains unclear. Looked up from germline, CDR1 is LGHDT and CDR2 is YNNKEL (reference sequence). V dropped 0 bases and J dropped 4 bases, with 13 bases sitting between them. The CDR3 is 16 amino acids. This CDR3 reads CASSQEAWAGYNEQFF. CDR3 in DNA: TGTGCCAGCAGCCAAGAAGCGTGGGCCGGTTACAATGAGCAGTTCTTC.

This chain uses TRBV28 with TRBJ1-2, with D tentatively TRBD1 (6 bases). CDR3 size: 14 residues. With 6 bases removed from V and 5 bases from J, the gap between germline ends came to 16 bases. Germline V gene lookup returns CDR1 MDHEN and CDR2 SYDVKM. CDR3 bases: TGTGCCAGCAGGGAGCGACAGGTCTTATATGGCTACACCTTC. This codes for CASRERQVLYGYTF.